This TCR beta chain was observed in a study of shared clonotypes between healthy human individuals. Assay: immunoSEQ multiplex PCR; the TCRdb copy retains only in-frame clones and omits some. The repertoire holds approximately 620,000 clones, 95% to 98% seen once, with around 0.06% in the top ten. This clone was observed a single time. Trimming shortened V by 3 bases and J by 3 bases, and 8 bases separated the two germline ends. This CDR3 is 14 amino acids long. CDR1 MNHNS and CDR2 SASEGT come from the germline V gene. The sequence was obtained from a woman in her twenties or thirties in good health. The rearrangement joins TRBV6-1 to TRBJ1-4, with D maybe TRBD1 (6 bases). The sample comprised naive CD4+ T cells sorted from blood. The subset was: CD45RA+ positively selected. The CDR3 bases are TGTGCCAGCAGTGAGGGGGGGCCTAATGAAAAACTGTTTTTT. Translation: CASSEGGPNEKLFF.